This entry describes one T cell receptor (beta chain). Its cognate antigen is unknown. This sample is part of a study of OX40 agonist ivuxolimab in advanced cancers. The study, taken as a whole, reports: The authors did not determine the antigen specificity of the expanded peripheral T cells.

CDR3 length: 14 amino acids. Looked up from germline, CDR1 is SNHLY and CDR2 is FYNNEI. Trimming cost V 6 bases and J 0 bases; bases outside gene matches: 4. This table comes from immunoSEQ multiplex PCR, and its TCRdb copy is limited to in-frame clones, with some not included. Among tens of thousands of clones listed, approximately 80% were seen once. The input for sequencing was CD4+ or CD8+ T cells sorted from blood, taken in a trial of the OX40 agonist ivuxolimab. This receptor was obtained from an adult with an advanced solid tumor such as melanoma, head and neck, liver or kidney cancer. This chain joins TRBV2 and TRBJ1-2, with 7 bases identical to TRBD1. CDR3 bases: TGTGCCAGCAGGAGGGACAGAGCTAACTATGGCTACACCTTC. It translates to CASRRDRANYGYTF.